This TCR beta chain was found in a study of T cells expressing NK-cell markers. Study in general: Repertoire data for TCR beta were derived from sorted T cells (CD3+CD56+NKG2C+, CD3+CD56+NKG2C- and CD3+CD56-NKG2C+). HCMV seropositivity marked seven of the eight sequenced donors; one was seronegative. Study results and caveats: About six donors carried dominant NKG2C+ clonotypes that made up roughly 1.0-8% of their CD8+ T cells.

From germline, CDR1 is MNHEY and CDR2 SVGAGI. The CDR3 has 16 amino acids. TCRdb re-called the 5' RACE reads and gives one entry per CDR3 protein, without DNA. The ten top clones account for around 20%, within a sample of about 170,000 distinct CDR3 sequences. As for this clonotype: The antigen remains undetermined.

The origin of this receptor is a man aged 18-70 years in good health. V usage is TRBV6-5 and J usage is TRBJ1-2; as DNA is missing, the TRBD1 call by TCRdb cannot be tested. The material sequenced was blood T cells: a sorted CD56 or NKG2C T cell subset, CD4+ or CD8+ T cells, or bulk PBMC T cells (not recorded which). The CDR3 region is CASSYPKGRGRNGYTF.